These 32 T cell receptor beta chains were all obtained from the same sample, sequenced in a study of tumor and adjacent non-tumor tissue in lung cancer. No cell sorting was done before RNA was extracted from the tissue. TCRbeta libraries were built with three rounds of nested PCR, modified from ARM-PCR. TCRdb used MiXCR to reprocess the multiplex PCR reads, holding one entry per CDR3 protein. The sample records tens of thousands of distinct CDR3 sequences, about 66% being singletons. The source material was lung tumor tissue. The receptor source for this set is a man aged 60 to 69 with non-small cell lung cancer.

This clonotype has only a few counts. Being one base from a much bigger clone, this may be a read error. The rearrangement links TRBV12-3 or TRBV12-4 to TRBJ2-7; D gene ambiguous. V lost 1 base to trimming and J lost 3 bases, with 13 bases between them. The CDR3 totals 15 residues. In nucleotides, the CDR3 is TGTGCCAGCAGTTTAGAAGGACCCCACAGCTACGAGCAGTACTTC. It encodes CASSLEGPHSYEQYF.

This clonotype was counted ten times or more. The V call is TRBV28, the J call TRBJ2-1, with D hard to call. The germline V gene has CDR1 MDHEN and CDR2 SYDVKM. The CDR3 consists of 12 residues. Deletions cut 2 bases from V and 10 bases from J, with 9 bases between. As DNA, the CDR3 is TGTGCCAGCAGTTTAGGTGGGAAAGAGCAGTTCTTC. Its protein is CASSLGGKEQFF. The whole variable domain, filled in from reference TRBV28 and TRBJ2-1, reads DVKVTQSSRYLVKRTGEKVFLECVQDMDHENMFWYRQDPGLGLRLIYFSYDVKMKEKGDIPEGYSVSREKKERFSLILESASTNQTSMYLCASSLGGKEQFFGPGTRLTVL.

The chain links TRBV6-2 or TRBV6-3 to TRBJ1-5; TRBD1 matches at 9 bases. Germline loops: CDR1 MNHEY, CDR2 SVGEGT. This CDR3 region has 15 residues. CDR3 region: CANSSTGQGYQPQHF. DNA for the CDR3: TGTGCAAACAGCTCTACGGGACAGGGTTATCAGCCCCAGCATTTT.

The rearrangement joins TRBV6-6 to TRBJ2-1; TRBD2 is a possible D gene (6 bases). With 2 bases removed from V and 3 bases from J, the gap between germline ends came to 14 bases. This CDR3 is 16 amino acids long. Germline CDR1 is MNHNY and CDR2 is SVGAGI (reference sequence). DNA for the CDR3: TGTGCCAGCAGTTACACCGTCGGGGGAAGCTACAATGAGCAGTTCTTC. Protein product: CASSYTVGGSYNEQFF.

About this clonotype: A read error may account for a junction end that differs from germline. The V call is TRBV6-1, the J call TRBJ1-5, with D maybe TRBD1 (6 bases). The CDR3 is made up of 15 amino acids. The germline gives CDR1 MNHNS, CDR2 SASEGT. In DNA, the CDR3 is TGTGCCAGTAGTGGGATGGGGGCGAGCAATCAGCCCCAGCATTTT. This gives the protein CASSGMGASNQPQHF.

About this clonotype itself: One base away lies a much larger clone, so this may be a sequencing read error. The chain joins TRBV12-3 or TRBV12-4 to TRBJ1-5; the match to TRBD1 covers 8 bases. This CDR3 spans 16 amino acids. The V segment lost 6 bases and the J segment 5 bases; nucleotides outside the gene matches: 12. CDR3 DNA: TGTGCCAGCAGCCGGCGAAGGGACAGGCCTTATCAGCCCCAGCATTTT. The encoded protein is CASSRRRDRPYQPQHF.

About this clonotype: No conserved phenylalanine or tryptophan is present at the end of the CDR3, so a read error is the likely explanation. The CDR3 DNA is TGTGTCAGCAGCCAAGCGAATCAGATTCAAGAGACCCAGTACTTA. This gives the protein CVSSQANQIQETQYL. The chain recombines TRBV4-2 with TRBJ2-5, with D unclear. The length of the CDR3 is 15 residues. Germline assignment: CDR1 LGHNA and CDR2 YNFKEQ.

The J gene is TRBJ2-5, the V gene TRBV11-1, with D perhaps TRBD1 (6 bases). Looked up from germline, CDR1 is SGHAT and CDR2 is FQDESV (reference sequence). The CDR3 totals 15 residues. V shed 4 bases and J shed 5 bases, with 17 bases lying between them. This chain's CDR3 is CASSSPTGSEETQYF. The CDR3 region has the DNA TGTGCCAGCAGCTCGCCGACAGGCTCAGAGGAGACCCAGTACTTC.

This clonotype is a singleton in its sample. The chain uses TRBV6-5 and TRBJ2-4, with a possible D match to TRBD2 (5 bases). The V end lost 9 bases, the J end lost 3 bases, and 15 bases lay between the germline ends. Germline values: CDR1 MNHEY, CDR2 SVGAGI. This CDR3 is built from 14 residues. The CDR3 DNA reads as TGTGCCAGTAGCGCGGCACTGTACAAAAACATTCAGTACTTC. Its protein product is CASSAALYKNIQYF.

A word on this clonotype: The junction shows a germline mismatch at one end, possibly a read error. This chain links TRBV7-8 with TRBJ2-6; perhaps D is TRBD1 or TRBD2 (5 bases each). CDR1 and CDR2 (germline): SGHVS, FQNEAQ. The CDR3 extends over 13 amino acids. CDR3 DNA sequence: TGTGTCTGCAGCTATAGAGGGGCCAACGTCTTGACTTTC. It encodes CVCSYRGANVLTF.

The table lists this clonotype with a few counts. V gene TRBV10-3 combines with J gene TRBJ2-7; 7 bases agree with TRBD2. Trimming at V came to 3 bases and at J to 0 bases, leaving 5 bases not matched to a gene. The germline gives CDR1 ENHRY, CDR2 SYGVKD. The CDR3 contains 15 residues. This chain's CDR3 is CAISDPGLSSYEQYF. For the CDR3, the DNA is TGTGCCATCAGTGACCCGGGACTATCCTCCTACGAGCAGTACTTC.

As to this clonotype: One junction end does not reproduce the germline sequence, and a read error may be involved. The CDR3 protein is CASSLLRQGAGTTDTKYF. CDR3 DNA: TGTGCCAGTAGTCTCCTCCGACAGGGGGCGGGCACAACGGATACGAAGTATTTT. The genes are TRBV19 and TRBJ2-3; 10 bases agree with TRBD1. Germline CDR1 LNHDA, CDR2 SQIVND (reference sequence). CDR3 size: 18 residues.

This clonotype was found a few times. CDR3 DNA sequence: TGTGCCAGCAGCGTAGGGAGCGTCCGGATCACCGGGGAGCTGTTTTTT. It translates to CASSVGSVRITGELFF. This chain joins TRBV9 and TRBJ2-2; D not certain. Germline V lookup: CDR1 SGDLS, CDR2 YYNGEE. Deletions cut 0 bases from V and 4 bases from J, with 13 bases between. CDR3 length equals 16 residues.

A note on this clonotype: The junction does not match germline at one end; this may be a read error. The gene calls are TRBV4-1 and TRBJ1-1, with D hard to call. Germline loops: CDR1 MGHRA, CDR2 YSYEKL. There are 15 residues in the CDR3. CDR3 sequence (DNA): TGCGTCAGCAGCCAAATTACTGGATTGAACACTGAAGCTTTCTTT. Translation: CVSSQITGLNTEAFF.

Worth noting for this clonotype: As the CDR3 is not closed by the conserved phenylalanine or tryptophan, this likely results from a read error. The chain has TRBV29-1 and TRBJ2-7, with unresolved D. CDR1 is SQVTM and CDR2 is ANQGSEA in the germline V gene. The CDR3 sequence is 12 residues long. V was shortened by 6 bases and J by 0 bases, with 9 bases between the two germline ends. The CDR3 spells CSVSQSSYEQYS. CDR3 DNA: TGCAGCGTATCACAGAGCTCCTACGAGCAGTACTCC.

A word on this clonotype: At one of its ends the junction is not consistent with the germline gene, which may arise from a read error. The J gene is TRBJ2-7, the V gene TRBV6-6, with 9 bases identical to TRBD1. The germline gives CDR1 MNHNY, CDR2 SVGAGI (reference sequence). The CDR3 contains 14 residues. CDR3 sequence reads: CAGSPGTGSYEQYF. As DNA, the CDR3 is TGTGCCGGCAGCCCCGGGACAGGGTCCTACGAGCAATACTTC.

A word on this clonotype: In this CDR3 the conserved last residue, phenylalanine or tryptophan, is missing, so a read error is likely. The gene calls are TRBV11-1 and TRBJ2-2; D may be TRBD2 (6 bases). The ends were cut back, 4 bases at V and 7 bases at J, with 10 bases in the middle. The CDR3 covers 13 residues. Germline V gives CDR1 SGHAT, CDR2 FQDESV (reference sequence). CDR3 sequence reads: CASSSGLCGELFI. The CDR3 DNA reads TGTGCCAGCAGCTCCGGACTATGCGGGGAGCTGTTTATT.

Worth noting for this clonotype: Because the CDR3 is missing its conserved closing phenylalanine or tryptophan, this is likely a read error. The chain is built from TRBV28 and TRBJ1-1; possibly TRBD1 for D (6 bases). CDR1 is MDHEN, CDR2 SYDVKM, per germline. The CDR3 has 14 residues. Here the CDR3 DNA reads TGTGCCAGTAGTTCAGGCGGACAGACACGTGAAGCTTTCATT. It specifies CASSSGGQTREAFI.

This clonotype has ten or more counts. V is TRBV14 and J is TRBJ1-2, with D unresolved. V was trimmed by 0 bases and J by 0 bases, leaving 17 bases between them. Per the germline V gene, CDR1 is SGHDN and CDR2 is FVKESK. CDR3 length: 18 residues. CDR3 DNA sequence: TGTGCCAGCAGCCAAGATAATCATTGGCAGGTAGCTAACTATGGCTACACCTTC. Translating gives CASSQDNHWQVANYGYTF.

V usage is TRBV4-3 and J usage is TRBJ2-4, with 7 bases aligning to TRBD1. The CDR3 has 13 residues. Germline assignment: CDR1 LGHNA and CDR2 YSLEER. The ends lost 5 bases at V and 12 bases at J; junction bases unmatched: 10. Here the CDR3 reads CASSSNRGGTQYF. The CDR3 nucleotides are TGCGCCAGCAGCTCAAACAGGGGTGGGACTCAGTACTTC.

Comment on this clonotype: One junction end does not reproduce the germline sequence, and a read error may be involved. V is TRBV6-6 and J is TRBJ1-2, with D tentatively TRBD1 (5 bases). The V gene's germline CDR1 is MNHNY and CDR2 SVGAGI (reference sequence). The CDR3 runs to 14 residues. The CDR3 DNA sequence: TGTGCCAGCAGTTACTCGGACACGAACTATGGCTGCACCTTC. Its translation: CASSYSDTNYGCTF.

The chain's CDR3 is CASCHSPTNYEQYF. The CDR3 coding sequence is TGTGCCAGCTGTCACTCTCCAACGAACTACGAGCAGTACTTC. The chain combines TRBV6-2 or TRBV6-3 with TRBJ2-7; no clear D. V lost 8 bases, J lost 3 bases, and 17 bases lay in between. CDR1 is MNHEY and CDR2 is SVGEGT in the germline V gene. The CDR3 has 14 amino acids.

The J gene is TRBJ2-1, the V gene TRBV7-8, with unresolved D. Germline V CDR1 and CDR2: SGHVS, FQNEAQ. The CDR3 has 11 amino acids. V dropped 3 bases and J dropped 9 bases, with 6 bases sitting between them. Here the CDR3 reads CASSFDGEQFF. The CDR3 coding sequence is TGTGCCAGCAGCTTCGACGGTGAGCAGTTCTTC.

The genes are TRBV11-1 and TRBJ2-1; 8 nucleotides agree with TRBD1. Germline V lookup: CDR1 SGHAT, CDR2 FQDESV (reference sequence). Trimming at V came to 6 bases and at J to 12 bases, leaving 16 bases not matched to a gene. The CDR3 is 15 amino acids. The CDR3 spells CASSSRTGSYNMQFF. In DNA, the CDR3 is TGTGCCAGCAGTTCCCGGACAGGGTCCTACAATATGCAGTTCTTC.

This clonotype showed up just once. A much more abundant neighbour one base away suggests this may be a read error. V gene TRBV28 combines with J gene TRBJ2-3, with D possibly TRBD2 on 5 matching bases. This CDR3 comprises 14 residues. CDR1 is MDHEN, CDR2 SYDVKM, per germline. This chain's CDR3 is CSSSLYRETDTQYF. CDR3 DNA sequence: TGTTCCAGCAGTTTATATCGGGAAACAGATACGCAGTATTTT.

Notes on this clonotype: An end of the junction does not agree with germline; a read error may underlie this. J is TRBJ2-1 and V is TRBV11-3; 9 bases map to TRBD2. CDR3 length equals 18 residues. Germline-derived CDR1 and CDR2 are SGHNT and YENEEA. CDR3 in amino acids: CVSSLDKRLAASYNERFF. CDR3 nucleotide sequence: TGTGTCAGTAGCTTAGATAAGAGACTAGCGGCCTCCTACAATGAGCGGTTCTTC.

The chain carries TRBV6-2 or TRBV6-3 and TRBJ2-5; TRBD1 or TRBD2 may be the D gene (5 bases each). CDR1 MNHEY and CDR2 SVGEGT come from the germline V gene. The CDR3 spans 15 residues. V gave up 7 bases and J gave up 5 bases, with 20 bases separating them. Here the CDR3 reads CASKALGSGHETQYF. The CDR3 nucleotides are TGTGCCAGCAAAGCCCTGGGGAGCGGACATGAGACCCAGTACTTC.

With regard to this clonotype: At one end, the junction sequence differs from germline, possibly due to a read error. The CDR3 DNA reads as TGTGCCAACAGTGGTCTGAGTGTCAGTGAAGCTTTCTTT. Encoded protein: CANSGLSVSEAFF. The chain couples TRBV6-1 to TRBJ1-1; D call uncertain. CDR1 MNHNS and CDR2 SASEGT come from the germline V gene. The CDR3 loop spans 13 amino acids.

As regards this clonotype: One end of the junction varies from germline; a read error may be responsible. The chain uses TRBV4-3 and TRBJ1-5; D gene uncertain. From germline, CDR1 is LGHNA and CDR2 YSLEER. CDR3 size: 15 residues. CDR3 bases: TGCGCCAGCAGCCAAGATTGGGATAGTTATCAGCCTCAGCATTTT. Protein sequence: CASSQDWDSYQPQHF.

V is TRBV12-3 or TRBV12-4 and J is TRBJ2-1, with 16 nucleotides matching TRBD2. CDR3 size: 19 residues. V was clipped by 5 bases and J by 4 bases; unmatched bases: 11. The CDR3 nucleotides read TGTGCCAGCAGTGTCGGGACTAGCGGGAGGGCCCACTCTTACAATGAGCAGTTCTTC. Protein sequence: CASSVGTSGRAHSYNEQFF.

This chain joins TRBV29-1 and TRBJ2-1; the D gene is possibly TRBD2 (6 bases). The V and J ends lost 7 bases and 9 bases respectively, with 22 bases between them. This CDR3 has 14 residues. Germline assignment: CDR1 SQVTM and CDR2 ANQGSEA. CDR3 DNA sequence: TGCAGCGGGGGGAGGCTAGTGTGTTCTAGTGAGCAGTTCTTC. This encodes CSGGRLVCSSEQFF.

This clonotype is a singleton in its sample. One end of the junction does not line up with germline, which may come from a read error. This sequence joins TRBV6-6 and TRBJ2-7, with TRBD2 as a possible D gene (6 bases). Germline-derived CDR1 and CDR2 are MNHNY and SVGAGI (reference sequence). This CDR3 region has 12 residues. The CDR3 region has the DNA TGTACCAGCAGTAATAACGCGGGGGAGCAGTACTTC. The encoded protein is CTSSNNAGEQYF.